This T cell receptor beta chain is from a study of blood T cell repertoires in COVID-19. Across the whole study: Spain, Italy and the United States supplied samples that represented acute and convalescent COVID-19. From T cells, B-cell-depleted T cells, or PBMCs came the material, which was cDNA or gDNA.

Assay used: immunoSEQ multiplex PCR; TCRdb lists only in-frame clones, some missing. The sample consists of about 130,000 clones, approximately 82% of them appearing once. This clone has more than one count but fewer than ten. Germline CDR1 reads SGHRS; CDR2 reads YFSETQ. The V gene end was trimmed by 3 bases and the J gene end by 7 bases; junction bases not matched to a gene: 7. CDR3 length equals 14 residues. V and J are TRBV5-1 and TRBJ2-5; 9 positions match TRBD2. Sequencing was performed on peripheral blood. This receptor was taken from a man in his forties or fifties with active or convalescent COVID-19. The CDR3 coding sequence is TGCGCCAGCAGCTCCACCAGCGGGGGGCCGACCCAGTACTTC. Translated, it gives CASSSTSGGPTQYF.